Following are 31 T cell receptor beta chains from one sample sequenced in a study of blood T cell repertoires in COVID-19. TCRdb's table, derived via immunoSEQ multiplex PCR, lists solely in-frame clones and lacks some. Of around 140,000 clones detected, 88% appear once; the ten largest clones hold 2.5% to 3%. The sample was peripheral blood. Receptors originate from a human donor with COVID-19, enrolled during active disease. The donor label of this sample is uncertain.

The chain has TRBV5-1 and TRBJ2-5; D not resolved. The CDR3 extends over 14 amino acids. Trimming pared 1 base from V and 3 bases from J, leaving 10 bases between. Germline values: CDR1 SGHRS, CDR2 YFSETQ. The CDR3 reads CASSLTGPEETQYF. The CDR3 nucleotides are TGCGCCAGCAGCTTGACGGGTCCCGAAGAGACCCAGTACTTC.

V and J are TRBV6-1 and TRBJ1-1; possibly TRBD1 for D (6 bases). V was shortened by 1 base and J by 4 bases, with 13 bases between the two germline ends. The CDR3 consists of 15 residues. CDR1 is MNHNS, CDR2 SASEGT, per germline. CDR3 region: CASSEVWGGGTEAFF. CDR3 DNA: TGTGCCAGCAGTGAAGTCTGGGGGGGCGGCACTGAAGCTTTCTTT.

This chain connects TRBV5-1 to TRBJ2-5; 9 bases map to TRBD2. After removal of 4 bases from V and 1 base from J, the junction contained 8 bases not matched to a gene. This CDR3 contains 16 residues. Looked up from germline, CDR1 is SGHRS and CDR2 is YFSETQ. CDR3 nucleotide sequence: TGCGCCAGCAGCCCCGAAGGGACTAGCATCCAAGAGACCCAGTACTTC. Translated: CASSPEGTSIQETQYF.

The chain has TRBV6-5 and TRBJ2-7; D may be TRBD1 (5 bases). Germline V gives CDR1 MNHEY, CDR2 SVGAGI. V gave up 6 bases and J gave up 4 bases, with 13 bases separating them. The CDR3 covers 13 residues. This CDR3 reads CASRGQGFYEQYF. The CDR3 DNA sequence: TGTGCCAGCAGAGGACAAGGGTTTTACGAGCAGTACTTC.

The chain employs TRBV2 and TRBJ2-7; 14 nucleotides align to TRBD2. The J segment lost 9 bases and the V segment lost 5 bases, leaving 18 bases of the junction unmatched. CDR3 length: 18 residues. Germline V gene lookup returns CDR1 SNHLY and CDR2 FYNNEI. CDR3: CASSSLGLAGAILRVQYF. The CDR3 coding sequence is TGTGCCAGCAGTTCTCTGGGACTAGCGGGGGCGATTCTACGAGTGCAGTACTTC.

The chain joins TRBV2 to TRBJ1-4, with TRBD1 matching 7 bases. Per the germline V gene, CDR1 is SNHLY and CDR2 is FYNNEI. CDR3 length: 17 residues. Trimming took 8 bases from V and 0 from J; bases not matched to a gene: 12. CDR3 sequence (DNA): TGTGCCAGCCACGTTGGACAGGTTTTCGCAACTAATGAAAAACTGTTTTTT. Amino acid sequence: CASHVGQVFATNEKLFF.

This rearrangement joins TRBV18 to TRBJ1-4, with TRBD1 matching over 7 bases. CDR3 length equals 16 residues. V shed 2 bases, J shed 4 bases, and the junction held 7 bases outside the gene matches. Germline assignment: CDR1 KGHSH and CDR2 LQKENI. The DNA for the CDR3 is TGTGCCAGCTCACCATCGACGACAGGGAATAATGAAAAACTGTTTTTT. Its translation is CASSPSTTGNNEKLFF.

The rearrangement uses TRBV5-1 and TRBJ2-5; 8 nucleotides agree with TRBD1. This CDR3 region has 16 residues. In germline, CDR1 is SGHRS, CDR2 YFSETQ. The trim removed 0 bases at V and 1 base at J, leaving 5 bases unmatched. The CDR3 nucleotides are TGCGCCAGCAGCTTGGCCGGGACAGGCAGCCAAGAGACCCAGTACTTC. Translation gives CASSLAGTGSQETQYF.

This clone was seen a handful of times. This rearrangement joins TRBV6-1 to TRBJ1-3; TRBD1 is a possible D gene (6 bases). V lost 2 bases to trimming and J lost 1 base, with 12 bases between them. CDR1 and CDR2 from the germline V gene are MNHNS and SASEGT. The CDR3 is made up of 16 amino acids. The CDR3 is CASSEYLQGSGNTIYF. DNA for the CDR3: TGTGCCAGCAGTGAATATTTACAGGGATCTGGAAACACCATATATTTT.

V and J are TRBV13 and TRBJ2-6, with a weak D call TRBD2 (5 bases). The CDR3 totals 15 residues. V lost 4 bases and J lost 0, with 7 bases in between. CDR1 and CDR2 (germline): PRHDT, FYEKMQ (reference sequence). The CDR3 DNA sequence: TGTGCCAGCAGCTCCCGGGACTCTGGGGCCAACGTCCTGACTTTC. Translated, it gives CASSSRDSGANVLTF. Together with reference TRBV13 and TRBJ2-6, the CDR3 gives the full variable domain: AAGVIQSPRHLIKEKRETATLKCYPIPRHDTVYWYQQGPGQDPQFLISFYEKMQSDKGSIPDRFSAQQFSDYHSELNMSSLELGDSALYFCASSSRDSGANVLTFGAGSRLTVL.

The chain has TRBV12-3 or TRBV12-4 and TRBJ1-1; 7 positions match TRBD1. The CDR3 extends over 13 amino acids. V lost 6 bases to trimming and J lost 7 bases; unmatched junction nucleotides: 8. CDR3 in amino acids: CASRRDRAGEAFF. For the CDR3, the DNA is TGTGCCAGCAGGCGAGACAGGGCGGGTGAAGCTTTCTTT.

The V and J genes are TRBV2 and TRBJ1-2; 11 nucleotides match TRBD1. Germline values: CDR1 SNHLY, CDR2 FYNNEI. V lost 5 bases, J lost 9 bases, and 5 bases stayed unmatched. This CDR3 has 13 amino acids. Here the CDR3 DNA reads TGTGCCAGCAGTACCGGACAGGGGGCAAGCTACACCTTC. This gives the protein CASSTGQGASYTF. The full variable domain, its missing parts supplied by reference TRBV2 and TRBJ1-2, is EPEVTQTPSHQVTQMGQEVILRCVPISNHLYFYWYRQILGQKVEFLVSFYNNEISEKSEIFDDQFSVERPDGSNFTLKIRSTKLEDSAMYFCASSTGQGASYTFGSGTRLTVV.

This rearrangement joins TRBV28 to TRBJ1-1; tentative D call: TRBD1 (5 bases). The CDR3 runs to 18 residues. Germline V gene lookup returns CDR1 MDHEN and CDR2 SYDVKM. Trimming shortened V by 5 bases and J by 3 bases, and 25 bases separated the two germline ends. CDR3 amino acids: CASSPPALGGKKDTEAFF. Written as DNA, the CDR3 is TGTGCCAGCAGTCCTCCTGCACTGGGGGGAAAAAAGGACACTGAAGCTTTCTTT.

This CDR3 reads CASSLEQGAAGYTF. CDR3 sequence (DNA): TGTGCCAGCAGTTTAGAACAGGGGGCGGCCGGCTACACCTTC. This chain connects TRBV27 to TRBJ1-2; 9 positions agree with TRBD1. The germline CDR1 and CDR2 sequences are MNHEY and SMNVEV (reference sequence). V gave up 2 bases and J gave up 8 bases; unmatched junction bases: 6. CDR3 length equals 14 residues.

V is TRBV6-5 and J is TRBJ2-1; 7 bases are shared with TRBD2. CDR3 size: 13 residues. Per the germline V gene, CDR1 is MNHEY and CDR2 is SVGAGI. The V and J ends lost 7 bases and 7 bases, in that order; junction bases with no gene match: 7. The CDR3 coding sequence is TGTGCCAGCACGGGGGGTAACAGGAATGAGCAGTTCTTC. This encodes CASTGGNRNEQFF.

This chain joins TRBV5-5 and TRBJ1-1, with D uncertain. Deletions cut 5 bases from V and 0 bases from J, with 14 bases between. Germline V gene sequence: CDR1 SGHKS, CDR2 YYEKEE (reference sequence). This CDR3 has 15 residues. Here the CDR3 DNA reads TGTGCCAGCAGATCCCCCCAGGTTTTGAACACTGAAGCTTTCTTT. Translation: CASRSPQVLNTEAFF.

This rearrangement joins TRBV25-1 to TRBJ2-7; 9 positions match TRBD1. The CDR3 is 15 amino acids. Trimming took 6 bases from V and 5 from J; bases not matched to a gene: 11. In germline, CDR1 is MGHDK, CDR2 SYGVNS. The CDR3, as DNA: TGTGCCAGCAGCGCGAGGACAGGGGCGGTCCACGAGCAGTACTTC. This encodes CASSARTGAVHEQYF.

This rearrangement joins TRBV5-6 to TRBJ1-2; 7 nucleotides agree with TRBD1. Germline-derived CDR1 and CDR2 are SGHDT and YYEEEE. The V segment lost 7 bases and the J segment 5 bases; nucleotides outside the gene matches: 11. The CDR3 extends over 14 amino acids. CDR3 coding DNA: TGTGCCAGCCAAACCCAGGAGGGGGCGTATGGCTACACCTTC. As protein: CASQTQEGAYGYTF.

This sequence joins TRBV12-3 or TRBV12-4 and TRBJ2-5; D is undetermined. CDR3 length: 12 amino acids. Between the trimmed V and J ends, which lost 1 base and 5 bases, there was a span of 5 bases. The CDR3 is CASSLERETQYF. CDR3 nucleotides: TGTGCCAGCAGTTTAGAGAGGGAGACCCAGTACTTC.

This clone was seen just once. This chain links TRBV5-5 with TRBJ1-2; perhaps TRBD1 as D (6 bases). V lost 3 bases and J 2 bases, leaving 11 bases between the germline ends. This CDR3 is 14 amino acids long. Germline CDR1 is SGHKS and CDR2 is YYEKEE (reference sequence). The CDR3 coding sequence is TGTGCCAGCAGCTCCGAGGGGGGGAACTATGGCTACACCTTC. This translates into CASSSEGGNYGYTF.

The genes are TRBV25-1 and TRBJ1-1, with TRBD1 identical over 7 bases. This CDR3 is built from 14 residues. V was clipped by 3 bases and J by 0 bases; unmatched bases: 1. Germline V gene data show CDR1 as MGHDK and CDR2 as SYGVNS. The CDR3 spells CASSDGTVNTEAFF. The CDR3 DNA sequence: TGTGCCAGCAGTGATGGGACAGTGAACACTGAAGCTTTCTTT. Full variable domain (rest looked up from reference TRBV25-1 and TRBJ1-1): EADIYQTPRYLVIGTGKKITLECSQTMGHDKMYWYQQDPGMELHLIHYSYGVNSTEKGDLSSESTVSRIRTEHFPLTLESARPSHTSQYLCASSDGTVNTEAFFGQGTRLTVV.

The V call is TRBV4-1, the J call TRBJ2-3; a possible D gene is TRBD2 (6 bases). The CDR3 runs 15 residues. V dropped 2 bases and J dropped 2 bases, with 11 bases sitting between them. Germline V gene lookup returns CDR1 MGHRA and CDR2 YSYEKL. CDR3 residues: CASSQTGDPTDTQYF. DNA of the CDR3: TGCGCCAGCAGCCAAACGGGGGACCCCACAGATACGCAGTATTTT.

This chain links TRBV5-1 with TRBJ2-7; 11 nucleotides align to TRBD2. The V and J ends lost 4 bases and 2 bases, in that order; junction bases with no gene match: 2. The CDR3 totals 14 residues. CDR1 is SGHRS, CDR2 YFSETQ, per germline. CDR3 coding DNA: TGCGCCAGCAGCGTAGCGGGAGGGGCCTACGAGCAGTACTTC. This encodes CASSVAGGAYEQYF.

This rearrangement joins TRBV6-5 to TRBJ2-5; TRBD2 agrees at 10 bases. From germline, CDR1 is MNHEY and CDR2 SVGAGI. V shed 4 bases and J 3 bases; nucleotides not matched to a gene: 5. The CDR3 sequence is 15 residues long. The CDR3: CASSSSGSIKETQYF. CDR3 DNA: TGTGCCAGCAGTTCTAGCGGGAGTATTAAAGAGACCCAGTACTTC.

This chain connects TRBV10-1 to TRBJ2-2, with D uncertain. Germline CDR1 reads WNHNN; CDR2 reads SYGVQD (reference sequence). This CDR3 is built from 17 residues. V was trimmed by 0 bases and J by 2 bases, leaving 13 bases between them. CDR3 coding DNA: TGCGCCAGCAGTGAGTCTTTGGGCTACTTAAACACCGGGGAGCTGTTTTTT. Translation gives CASSESLGYLNTGELFF.

The gene calls are TRBV27 and TRBJ1-1; D is ambiguous. The germline CDR1 and CDR2 sequences are MNHEY and SMNVEV (reference sequence). Trimming left V 5 bases short and J 2 bases short, with 12 bases between. The CDR3 covers 14 residues. CDR3 sequence: CASSPRRVNTEAFF. For the CDR3, the DNA is TGTGCCAGCAGTCCCAGGAGGGTTAACACTGAAGCTTTCTTT.

The V gene is TRBV7-9, the J gene TRBJ1-3, with no clear D. Germline V gene lookup returns CDR1 SEHNR and CDR2 FQNEAQ (reference sequence). Trimming cost V 1 base and J 0 bases, with 7 bases left between them. This CDR3 contains 15 residues. CDR3 DNA sequence: TGTGCCAGCAGCTTAGGAGGATTCTCTGGAAACACCATATATTTT. Amino acid sequence: CASSLGGFSGNTIYF.

The V gene is TRBV5-1, the J gene TRBJ1-2, with 9 bases that match TRBD1. CDR1 is SGHRS and CDR2 is YFSETQ in the germline V gene. This CDR3 is 16 amino acids long. After removal of 2 bases from V and 5 bases from J, the junction contained 10 bases not matched to a gene. In nucleotides, the CDR3 is TGCGCCAGCAGCTTACACGGACAGGGGTTACCGTATGGCTACACCTTC. Protein product: CASSLHGQGLPYGYTF.

The chain couples TRBV19 to TRBJ2-7; no firm D call. The CDR3 loop spans 13 amino acids. Per the germline V gene, CDR1 is LNHDA and CDR2 is SQIVND (reference sequence). The V end was cut by 3 bases, the J end by 2 bases, with 8 bases between. As DNA, the CDR3 is TGTGCCAGTAGTATCGCAGGCACCTACGAGCAGTACTTC. Encoded protein: CASSIAGTYEQYF.

The chain carries TRBV3-1 (or the pseudogene TRBV3-2) and TRBJ1-5, with TRBD1 matching over 8 bases. The CDR3 is 15 residues long. J gave up 6 bases and V 1 base, and 5 bases lay outside the gene matches. Germline V gives CDR1 LGHDT, CDR2 YNNKEL (reference sequence). The CDR3 here is CASSQGPTGAQPQHF. The CDR3 DNA reads TGTGCCAGCAGCCAAGGGCCGACAGGGGCTCAGCCCCAGCATTTT.

DNA for the CDR3: TGCGCCAGCAGCTTGGGAGCTCTGGGCGCTGGAAACACCATATATTTT. Amino acid sequence: CASSLGALGAGNTIYF. V is TRBV5-1 and J is TRBJ1-3; D unresolved. The V gene's germline CDR1 is SGHRS and CDR2 YFSETQ. The length of the CDR3 is 16 residues. Trimming stripped 0 bases from V and 2 bases from J, with 12 bases between.